The 14 T cell receptor beta chains given below trace back to one sample, sequenced in a study of blood T cells in healthy people across ages. PCR was performed a second time for about 6 to 11 cycles using a sample-barcoded 5' primer and a J-beta primer mix. Each CDR3 protein is one row after TCRdb ran MiXCR on the 5' RACE reads. The data show 1.8 million or so distinct CDR3 sequences, roughly two fifths seen once. The material sequenced was blood. Receptors originate from a human donor in good health.

The V and J genes are TRBV15 and TRBJ2-7; the match to TRBD1 covers 7 bases. CDR1 and CDR2 (germline): LNHNV, YYDKDF (reference sequence). The trim removed 3 bases at V and 2 bases at J, leaving 7 bases unmatched. The CDR3 runs to 15 residues. CDR3 nucleotides: TGTGCCACCAGCAGGCTCCAGGGACAGACCTACGAGCAGTACTTC. Protein sequence: CATSRLQGQTYEQYF.

This chain uses TRBV12-3 or TRBV12-4 with TRBJ2-5, with 13 bases matching TRBD2. The CDR3 totals 16 residues. J was trimmed by 4 bases and V by 5 bases; bases with no gene match: 7. CDR3 bases: TGTGCCAGCAGTGCAACTAGCGGGGGGGCTTTAGAGACCCAGTACTTC. Translation gives CASSATSGGALETQYF.

This clonotype was recorded a few times. V and J are TRBV20-1 and TRBJ1-2, with D tentatively TRBD1 (5 bases). V lost 0 bases and J lost 1, with 12 bases in between. CDR3 length: 15 amino acids. The V gene's germline CDR1 is DFQATT and CDR2 SNEGSKA (reference sequence). Written as DNA, the CDR3 is TGCAGTGCTAGAGAGGGACCAGCGAATAACTATGGCTACACCTTC. This codes for CSAREGPANNYGYTF.

The V gene is TRBV28, the J gene TRBJ1-2; D not certain. Germline CDR1 and CDR2: MDHEN and SYDVKM. CDR3 length: 13 residues. The chain's CDR3 is CTTSQRPNYGYTF. The CDR3 region has the DNA TGTACCACCTCTCAAAGACCTAACTATGGCTACACCTTC.

The V gene is TRBV29-1, the J gene TRBJ1-2; a weak D match, TRBD1 (6 bases). Looked up from germline, CDR1 is SQVTM and CDR2 is ANQGSEA. There are 16 residues in the CDR3. Trimming removed 5 bases from V and 3 bases from J, with 22 bases in between. The CDR3 loop is CSVTGYQTSWDYGYTF. Here the CDR3 DNA reads TGCAGCGTTACAGGGTATCAAACTAGCTGGGACTATGGCTACACCTTC.

This clonotype was observed a few times. The genes are TRBV5-1 and TRBJ2-2; TRBD1 aligns across 9 bases. The J segment lost 6 bases and the V segment lost 4 bases, leaving 7 bases of the junction unmatched. Germline V lookup: CDR1 SGHRS, CDR2 YFSETQ. The CDR3 sequence is 15 residues long. In DNA form, the CDR3 reads TGCGCCAGCAGCCCCAGGACAGGGGATGCCGGGGAGCTGTTTTTT. Protein sequence: CASSPRTGDAGELFF.

This clonotype was counted a few times. This chain connects TRBV3-1 to TRBJ1-2, with D perhaps TRBD1 (6 bases). CDR1 is LGHDT, CDR2 YNNKEL, per germline (reference sequence). The CDR3 has 13 amino acids. Trimming stripped 2 bases from V and 8 bases from J, with 12 bases between. CDR3: CASSQTLTGGYTF. Written as DNA, the CDR3 is TGTGCCAGCAGCCAAACCCTGACAGGCGGCTACACCTTC.

This chain joins TRBV7-2 and TRBJ2-6; 11 nucleotides agree with TRBD2. The germline V gene has CDR1 SGHTA and CDR2 FQGNSA. The CDR3 spans 19 residues. The V and J ends lost 1 base and 3 bases, in that order; junction bases with no gene match: 8. DNA for the CDR3: TGTGCCAGCAGCTTAGAAGTAGCGGGGGGGCCATATGGGGCCAACGTCCTGACTTTC. This codes for CASSLEVAGGPYGANVLTF. The full variable domain, rest sourced from reference TRBV7-2 and TRBJ2-6, is GAGVSQSPSNKVTEKGKDVELRCDPISGHTALYWYRQSLGQGLEFLIYFQGNSAPDKSGLPSDRFSAERTGGSVSTLTIQRTQQEDSAVYLCASSLEVAGGPYGANVLTFGAGSRLTVL.

This clonotype appeared a few times. The chain uses TRBV27 and TRBJ2-7, with 7 bases aligning to TRBD2. The CDR3 spans 17 residues. Germline V gene sequence: CDR1 MNHEY, CDR2 SMNVEV (reference sequence). Trimming cost V 4 bases and J 1 base; bases outside gene matches: 13. The CDR3 loop reads CASSWQRRTRDSYEQYF. The CDR3 DNA sequence: TGTGCCAGCAGTTGGCAGCGAAGGACTAGGGATTCCTACGAGCAGTACTTC.

CDR3 bases: TGCGCCAGCAACCTCGACGGGGATGAGTATGGCTACACCTTC. It yields the protein CASNLDGDEYGYTF. The chain uses TRBV5-1 and TRBJ1-2; D not certain. In germline, CDR1 is SGHRS, CDR2 YFSETQ. This CDR3 spans 14 amino acids. V was pared by 6 bases and J by 5 bases, with 17 bases between.

This clonotype was recorded a few times. The V gene is TRBV29-1, the J gene TRBJ1-1; tentative D call: TRBD1 (5 bases). This CDR3 is 16 amino acids long. V lost 0 bases and J 6 bases, leaving 20 bases between the germline ends. From germline, CDR1 is SQVTM and CDR2 ANQGSEA. In DNA form, the CDR3 reads TGCAGCGTTGAAGATCGAGGGGATCCGATCTGGGCTGAAGCTTTCTTT. Its protein is CSVEDRGDPIWAEAFF.

The rearrangement joins TRBV7-2 to TRBJ1-1, with D hard to call. The germline V gene encodes CDR1 SGHTA and CDR2 FQGNSA. The CDR3 has 14 amino acids. The V end was cut by 4 bases, the J end by 5 bases, with 14 bases between. CDR3 in amino acids: CASSSEVGWTEAFF. CDR3 in DNA: TGTGCCAGCAGCTCGGAGGTGGGGTGGACTGAAGCTTTCTTT.

The chain combines TRBV6-2 or TRBV6-3 with TRBJ2-1; 9 bases line up with TRBD1. The CDR3 is 22 residues long. Looked up from germline, CDR1 is MNHEY and CDR2 is SVGEGT. Trimming at V came to 2 bases and at J to 7 bases, leaving 27 bases not matched to a gene. CDR3 coding DNA: TGTGCCAGCAGTTACAGTACAATTGGGACAGGGTCACTTACCGCCGAAACGAATGAGCAGTTCTTC. Translation: CASSYSTIGTGSLTAETNEQFF.

This clonotype has just a few counts. The rearrangement uses TRBV9 and TRBJ2-1, with D possibly matching TRBD1 (6 bases). CDR1 SGDLS and CDR2 YYNGEE come from the germline V gene. V was shortened by 5 bases and J by 1 base, with 13 bases between the two germline ends. This CDR3 is 15 amino acids long. CDR3 region: CASSVDSRSYNEQFF. CDR3 nucleotides: TGTGCCAGCAGTGTGGACAGCAGGTCCTACAATGAGCAGTTCTTC.